These T cell receptor beta chains were read from a single sample in a study of cytomegalovirus exposure and HLA in healthy donors. Here immunoSEQ multiplex PCR was the method, and the copy in TCRdb shows in-frame clones only, minus some. The data contain about 130,000 clones, roughly four fifths of them singletons. Sequencing was done on a sample of PBMCs. The receptors originated from a woman aged 45-59 years in good health and CMV-seropositive. Both conserved end residues are part of each CDR3. Each record gives: CDR3 protein, CDR3 DNA, J gene, clone size, D gene, V gene. The D gene is left open where the match is weak. Part of the rows lack a size; the others show once, few, many or a class for expanded clones.

CASSLDFAVPTEAFF,TGTGCCAGCAGCTTAGATTTCGCGGTACCGACTGAAGCTTTCTTT,TRBJ1-1,.,.,TRBV11-2
CASMDRPNTEAFF,TGTGCCAGCATGGACAGGCCCAACACTGAAGCTTTCTTT,TRBJ1-1,once,TRBD1,TRBV6-5
CASSYGQGREKLFF,TGTGCCAGCAGTTACGGACAGGGGAGAGAAAAACTGTTTTTT,TRBJ1-4,once,TRBD1,TRBV6-6
CAISDPLYRGGKLFF,TGTGCCATCAGTGATCCCCTCTACCGAGGGGGAAAACTGTTTTTT,TRBJ1-4,.,.,TRBV10-3
CASSLRAGYGGSSGANVLTF,TGTGCCAGCAGCTTACGGGCGGGGTATGGAGGAAGCTCTGGGGCCAACGTCCTGACTTTC,TRBJ2-6,.,.,TRBV7-3
CASSGNRGRYGYTF,TGTGCCAGTAGCGGAAACAGGGGTCGCTATGGCTACACCTTC,TRBJ1-2,few,TRBD1,TRBV19
CASSAGLAGYNEQFF,TGTGCCAGTAGTGCGGGACTAGCGGGATACAATGAGCAGTTCTTC,TRBJ2-1,.,TRBD2,TRBV19
CASSHVGTVPPNEQFF,TGCGCCAGCAGCCACGTGGGGACAGTCCCTCCCAATGAGCAGTTCTTC,TRBJ2-1,.,TRBD1,TRBV4-1
CARQGPNTEAFF,TGTGCCCGACAGGGGCCGAACACTGAAGCTTTCTTT,TRBJ1-1,.,TRBD1,TRBV30
CATKTGAGIPYNEQFF,TGCGCCACTAAAACCGGAGCGGGAATCCCTTACAATGAGCAGTTCTTC,TRBJ2-1,few,TRBD2,TRBV5-1
CASTWTGSNQPQHF,TGTGCCAGCACTTGGACAGGGTCTAATCAGCCCCAGCATTTT,TRBJ1-5,.,TRBD1,TRBV28
CASKPRGVTEAFF,TGTGCCAGTAAGCCCAGGGGAGTCACTGAAGCTTTCTTT,TRBJ1-1,.,.,TRBV19
CASSSQGASNQPQHF,TGTGCCAGCAGCTCCCAGGGGGCCAGCAATCAGCCCCAGCATTTT,TRBJ1-5,.,TRBD1,TRBV7-9
CASSPGSAGTEAFF,TGTGCCAGCAGCCCGGGATCCGCAGGCACTGAAGCTTTCTTT,TRBJ1-1,.,.,TRBV4-2
CASSGTLTEAFF,TGTGCCAGCAGTGGGACACTGACTGAAGCTTTCTTT,TRBJ1-1,.,.,TRBV6-1
CASSFLGEAQYF,TGTGCCAGCAGCTTCCTAGGGGAGGCCCAGTACTTC,TRBJ2-5,.,.,TRBV7-9
CASTEGANTDTQYF,TGCGCCAGCACCGAGGGGGCGAACACAGATACGCAGTATTTT,TRBJ2-3,.,TRBD1,TRBV5-1
CASSPQEGVYGYTF,TGTGCCAGCAGCCCCCAGGAGGGAGTCTATGGCTACACCTTC,TRBJ1-2,few,.,TRBV7-2
CASSEGAGGFGGELFF,TGTGCCAGCAGTGAAGGGGCGGGGGGGTTCGGCGGGGAGCTGTTTTTT,TRBJ2-2,once,TRBD2,TRBV6-1
CASSDEDSESGELFF,TGTGCCAGCAGTGACGAGGACAGTGAGTCCGGGGAGCTGTTTTTT,TRBJ2-2,once,.,TRBV6-4
CASSQGGSEAFF,TGCGCCAGCAGCCAAGGCGGCAGCGAAGCTTTCTTT,TRBJ1-1,few,.,TRBV4-1
CASSLWANYGYTF,TGTGCCAGCAGTTTATGGGCAAACTATGGCTACACCTTC,TRBJ1-2,.,.,TRBV28
CSATGGGETQYF,TGCAGCGCTACAGGGGGCGGGGAGACCCAGTACTTC,TRBJ2-5,.,TRBD1,TRBV29-1
CASSQSQGLINSNQPQHF,TGCGCCAGCAGTCAGTCCCAGGGGTTGATAAATAGCAATCAGCCCCAGCATTTT,TRBJ1-5,.,.,TRBV23-1
CASSYEKRYEQYF,TGTGCCAGCAGTTACGAGAAACGCTACGAGCAGTACTTC,TRBJ2-7,few,.,TRBV6-6
CSVEASGSREQYF,TGCAGCGTTGAGGCTAGTGGGAGCCGAGAGCAGTACTTC,TRBJ2-7,.,.,TRBV29-1
CAWSTGNYEQYF,TGTGCCTGGAGTACCGGTAACTACGAGCAGTACTTC,TRBJ2-7,.,.,TRBV30
CASRIAVNTGELFF,TGTGCCAGCAGGATAGCAGTAAACACCGGGGAGCTGTTTTTT,TRBJ2-2,.,.,TRBV28
CASSLTPTYEQYF,TGTGCCAGCAGCTTGACCCCTACTTACGAGCAGTACTTC,TRBJ2-7,.,.,TRBV5-4
CASSPGTALSYEQYF,TGTGCCAGCAGCCCAGGGACAGCCTTATCCTACGAGCAGTACTTC,TRBJ2-7,few,TRBD1,TRBV28
CASSLDLAGGQNEQFF,TGTGCCAGCAGCTTAGATTTGGCGGGGGGGCAGAATGAGCAGTTCTTC,TRBJ2-1,.,TRBD2,TRBV11-2
CAPSREGWSEAFF,TGTGCCCCGTCGAGGGAGGGGTGGTCTGAAGCTTTCTTT,TRBJ1-1,.,.,TRBV6-1
CAISESHSSGTSGTQYF,TGTGCCATCAGTGAGTCGCACTCGTCTGGGACTAGCGGGACCCAGTACTTC,TRBJ2-5,.,TRBD2,TRBV10-3
CASSRLSRDTYGYTF,TGTGCCAGCAGTCGTCTATCCAGGGACACATATGGCTACACCTTC,TRBJ1-2,.,.,TRBV28
CASSPTVRRDSTEAFF,TGCGCCAGCAGCCCGACTGTTAGGCGGGACAGTACTGAAGCTTTCTTT,TRBJ1-1,.,TRBD1,TRBV4-1
CASSLRDFKNEQFF,TGTGCCAGCAGCCTCCGGGACTTTAAGAATGAGCAGTTCTTC,TRBJ2-1,.,.,TRBV5-4
CASSLGATGFSIGGTDTQYF,TGTGCCAGCAGCTTGGGAGCGACAGGGTTTAGCATCGGGGGCACAGATACGCAGTATTTT,TRBJ2-3,.,TRBD1,TRBV5-4
CASSSVGDIGRHGEKLFF,TGTGCCAGCAGCTCGGTGGGGGACATCGGTAGGCATGGCGAAAAACTGTTTTTT,TRBJ1-4,.,.,TRBV11-2
CASRYRTGQGTQYF,TGTGCCAGCAGATATCGGACAGGTCAGGGGACCCAGTACTTC,TRBJ2-5,.,TRBD1,TRBV6-6
CASSELAGVIEQYF,TGTGCCAGCAGTGAGCTAGCGGGAGTAATAGAGCAGTACTTC,TRBJ2-7,.,TRBD2,TRBV6-1
CASSSALSQGENTGELFF,TGTGCCAGCAGCTCCGCCTTGAGTCAGGGGGAAAACACCGGGGAGCTGTTTTTT,TRBJ2-2,few,TRBD1,TRBV5-6
CASSLATAHDETQYF,TGTGCCAGCAGCTTAGCGACAGCACACGATGAGACCCAGTACTTC,TRBJ2-5,once,.,TRBV7-2
CASSPDRFYGYTF,TGTGCCAGCAGCCCCGACAGGTTTTATGGCTACACCTTC,TRBJ1-2,.,.,TRBV5-8
CASSHRGTSPYEQYF,TGTGCCAGCAGTCACCGAGGGACTAGTCCATACGAGCAGTACTTC,TRBJ2-7,.,TRBD2,TRBV6-6
CASREMEVGGYTF,TGCGCCAGCAGGGAGATGGAAGTAGGTGGCTACACCTTC,TRBJ1-2,.,.,TRBV5-1
CASSPRRTSGRVNTGELFF,TGTGCCAGCAGCCCTCGTCGGACTAGCGGGAGGGTGAACACCGGGGAGCTGTTTTTT,TRBJ2-2,once,TRBD2,TRBV14
CAIKDTQENTEAFF,TGTGCCATCAAGGATACACAGGAGAACACTGAAGCTTTCTTT,TRBJ1-1,once,.,TRBV10-3
CAWSMGHPNTEAFF,TGTGCCTGGTCAATGGGACACCCGAACACTGAAGCTTTCTTT,TRBJ1-1,.,.,TRBV30
CAWSVLGQGNSQYF,TGTGCCTGGAGTGTACTGGGACAGGGAAACAGTCAGTACTTC,TRBJ2-4,.,TRBD1,TRBV30
CASSVGVSGGSGGTQYF,TGTGCCAGCAGCGTAGGGGTTAGCGGGGGGTCCGGGGGAACCCAGTACTTC,TRBJ2-5,.,TRBD2,TRBV9
CASSRRILEGGELFF,TGTGCCAGCAGCCGACGAATTTTAGAGGGCGGGGAGCTGTTTTTT,TRBJ2-2,few,.,TRBV7-8
CASSQAQGNTNEKLFF,TGCGCCAGCAGCCAAGCCCAGGGGAATACTAATGAAAAACTGTTTTTT,TRBJ1-4,once,.,TRBV4-1
CASSSGQSNSPLHF,TGTGCCAGCAGCTCCGGACAGAGTAATTCACCCCTCCACTTT,TRBJ1-6,.,.,TRBV7-3